What follows is one TCR beta chain and its context. The antigen remains unidentified. The record originates from a study of shared clonotypes between healthy human individuals. In the study overall: The cohort had two women and three men, ages 18 to 49. Broader study findings: Generally, estimated richness proved larger in naive subsets than it did in memory subsets.

The table came from immunoSEQ multiplex PCR; TCRdb's copy has only in-frame clones and leaves some out. The table includes around 1.5 million clones, around 98% detected once. Germline trimming cut 3 bases from V and 0 bases from J; bases unmatched to any gene: 3. Germline CDR1 SGDLS, CDR2 YYNGEE. The CDR3 is made up of 15 amino acids. V is TRBV9 and J is TRBJ1-1; TRBD1 agrees at 9 bases. Sequencing was done on a sample of naive CD4+ T cells sorted from blood. Indicated subset: CD45RA+ positively selected. This receptor was identified in a man aged 25 to 45 in good health. The CDR3 region has the DNA TGTGCCAGCAGCGCCGGACAGGGGATGAACACTGAAGCTTTCTTT. Translated, it gives CASSAGQGMNTEAFF.